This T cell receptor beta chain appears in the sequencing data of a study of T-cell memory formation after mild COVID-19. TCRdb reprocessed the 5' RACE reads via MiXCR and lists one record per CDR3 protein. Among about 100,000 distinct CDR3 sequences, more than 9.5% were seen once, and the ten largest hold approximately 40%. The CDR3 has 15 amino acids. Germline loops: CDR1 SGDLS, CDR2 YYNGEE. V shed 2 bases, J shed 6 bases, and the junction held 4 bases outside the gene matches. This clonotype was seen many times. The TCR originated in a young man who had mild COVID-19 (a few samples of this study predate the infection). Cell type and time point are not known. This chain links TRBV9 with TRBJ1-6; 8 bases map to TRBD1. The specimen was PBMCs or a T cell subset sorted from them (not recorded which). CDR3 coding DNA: TGTGCCAGCAGCGTCCGGGACAGGATTAATTCACCCCTCCACTTT. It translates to CASSVRDRINSPLHF.